Listed here are 25 T cell receptor beta chains from one sample, sequenced in a study of blood T cell repertoires in COVID-19. Clones were sequenced by immunoSEQ multiplex PCR, and TCRdb holds only the in-frame ones, with some missing. The sample has hundreds of thousands of clones; around nine tenths are singletons. Sequenced material: peripheral blood. The receptors shown here come from a woman between 65 and 79 years old with COVID-19, enrolled during active disease.

The V gene is TRBV19, the J gene TRBJ1-2; D might be TRBD1 (6 bases). The CDR3 has 15 amino acids. CDR1 and CDR2 from the germline V gene are LNHDA and SQIVND (reference sequence). The V end was cut by 9 bases, the J end by 0 bases, with 17 bases between. CDR3 nucleotide sequence: TGTGCCAGCCTAAGGACAGCAGTTTCTAACTATGGCTACACCTTC. Its translation: CASLRTAVSNYGYTF.

This CDR3 is CASSGTGTDGELFF. The CDR3 coding sequence is TGTGCCAGCAGCGGGACAGGGACGGACGGGGAGCTGTTTTTT. This chain joins TRBV7-2 and TRBJ2-2; 9 positions agree with TRBD1. The V segment lost 5 bases and the J segment 7 bases; nucleotides outside the gene matches: 5. Germline V CDR1 and CDR2: SGHTA, FQGNSA. The CDR3 is 14 amino acids.

The rearrangement links TRBV24-1 to TRBJ2-1; D possibly corresponds to TRBD2 (6 bases). This CDR3 region has 13 residues. V shed 4 bases and J shed 10 bases, with 13 bases lying between them. The V gene's germline CDR1 is KGHDR and CDR2 SFDVKD. The CDR3 here is CATSEGGRREQFF. The CDR3 coding sequence is TGTGCCACCAGTGAGGGGGGTCGCAGAGAGCAGTTCTTC.

This chain joins TRBV14 and TRBJ1-2; D is unclear. The CDR3 contains 14 residues. V was clipped by 0 bases and J by 4 bases, with 9 bases between them. In germline, CDR1 is SGHDN, CDR2 FVKESK. In DNA, the CDR3 is TGTGCCAGCAGCCAAGATCTGGCAGGCTATGGCTACACCTTC. It specifies CASSQDLAGYGYTF.

This sequence joins TRBV2 and TRBJ2-2; TRBD2 agrees at 14 bases. The CDR3 runs to 15 residues. Trimming removed 7 bases from V and 6 bases from J; junction bases left unmatched: 4. Germline CDR1 reads SNHLY; CDR2 reads FYNNEI. CDR3 sequence: CASIRLAGGSGELFF. For the CDR3, the DNA is TGTGCCAGCATCCGACTAGCGGGGGGGTCCGGGGAGCTGTTTTTT.

The V and J genes are TRBV7-2 and TRBJ2-7; D possibly corresponds to TRBD2 (6 bases). The CDR3 consists of 15 residues. Germline V gene lookup returns CDR1 SGHTA and CDR2 FQGNSA. Between the trimmed V and J ends, which lost 3 bases and 0 bases, there was a span of 12 bases. The CDR3 DNA reads as TGTGCCAGCAGCTTTTCGGGCGGGGACTCCTACGAGCAGTACTTC. The encoded protein is CASSFSGGDSYEQYF.

The chain recombines TRBV27 with TRBJ2-2; 12 positions match TRBD1. Trimming took 3 bases from V and 6 from J; bases not matched to a gene: 5. The CDR3 has 16 residues. CDR1 is MNHEY and CDR2 is SMNVEV in the germline V gene (reference sequence). The CDR3 nucleotides read TGTGCCAGCAGTTTCCAGGGACAGGGGGCTTCCGGGGAGCTGTTTTTT. Translation: CASSFQGQGASGELFF.

This clone has only one observation. A much bigger clone sits one base away, suggesting this may be a read error. The identical CDR3 is also encoded by other nucleotide sequences in the sample. This chain joins TRBV5-1 and TRBJ1-1; D unresolved. Germline V gene data show CDR1 as SGHRS and CDR2 as YFSETQ. V was cut by 0 bases and J by 0 bases, with 6 bases left in between. The CDR3 runs to 14 residues. CDR3 bases: TGCGCCAGCAGCTTGGACGGTATGAACACTGAAGCTTTCTTT. Its protein product is CASSLDGMNTEAFF.

This chain joins TRBV5-1 and TRBJ1-1; 7 bases are a match to TRBD1. This CDR3 region has 15 residues. From germline, CDR1 is SGHRS and CDR2 YFSETQ. The junction had 10 bases not matched to a gene; V was cut back by 3 bases and J by 5 bases. Written as DNA, the CDR3 is TGCGCCAGCAGCTCGAATCCAGGGGGGAATACTGAAGCTTTCTTT. This gives the protein CASSSNPGGNTEAFF.

The V gene is TRBV6-2 or TRBV6-3, the J gene TRBJ2-7; D might be TRBD2 (6 bases). Germline V gene sequence: CDR1 MNHEY, CDR2 SVGEGT. This CDR3 spans 12 amino acids. V lost 2 bases, J lost 5 bases, and 7 bases lay in between. CDR3 sequence (DNA): TGTGCCAGCAGTTACGGGGGGAACGAGCAGTACTTC. Residues: CASSYGGNEQYF.

This clone was seen more than once but under ten times. The chain uses TRBV11-3 and TRBJ2-7; the D gene is possibly TRBD1 (5 bases). CDR1 is SGHNT and CDR2 is YENEEA in the germline V gene. Trimming removed 5 bases from V and 0 bases from J, with 14 bases in between. The CDR3 sequence is 15 residues long. The CDR3 protein is CASSPSMTDSYEQYF. CDR3 nucleotides: TGTGCCAGCAGCCCCTCCATGACAGACTCCTACGAGCAGTACTTC.

This chain connects TRBV5-1 to TRBJ2-7; 7 bases agree with TRBD1. Trimming at V came to 1 base and at J to 7 bases, leaving 8 bases not matched to a gene. The germline V gene has CDR1 SGHRS and CDR2 YFSETQ. The length of the CDR3 is 14 residues. CDR3 region: CASSLTGVNGEQYF. CDR3 bases: TGCGCCAGCAGCTTGACAGGGGTGAATGGGGAGCAGTACTTC.

The chain employs TRBV5-4 and TRBJ1-6; possibly TRBD1 for D (6 bases). Per germline, CDR1 SGHNT and CDR2 YYREEE (reference sequence). V shed 3 bases and J shed 10 bases, with 17 bases lying between them. This CDR3 is built from 15 residues. CDR3 in amino acids: CASSSEDTGLSPLHF. In DNA, the CDR3 is TGTGCCAGCAGCTCGGAAGATACAGGGCTATCACCCCTCCACTTT.

V gene TRBV2 combines with J gene TRBJ1-1, with TRBD1 matching over 8 bases. The trim removed 3 bases at V and 6 bases at J, leaving 3 bases unmatched. The CDR3 runs to 13 residues. Looked up from germline, CDR1 is SNHLY and CDR2 is FYNNEI. In DNA form, the CDR3 reads TGTGCCAGCAGTGACGGGACAGGCTCTGAAGCTTTCTTT. Protein: CASSDGTGSEAFF.

The chain couples TRBV30 to TRBJ1-5; D may be TRBD1 (5 bases). The CDR3 length is 13 residues. Trimming pared 0 bases from V and 4 bases from J, leaving 7 bases between. Germline V gives CDR1 GTSNPN, CDR2 SVGIG (reference sequence). The CDR3 DNA is TGTGCCTGGAGTGTTGCAGGGAATCAGCCCCAGCATTTT. Translating it yields CAWSVAGNQPQHF.

The chain links TRBV18 to TRBJ2-7, with TRBD2 matching over 9 bases. The CDR3 runs to 15 residues. V lost 1 base and J lost 5; bases outside the gene matches: 6. Germline values: CDR1 KGHSH, CDR2 LQKENI. The CDR3 loop reads CASSPLAGGPNEQYF. The CDR3, as DNA: TGTGCCAGCTCACCACTGGCGGGGGGGCCCAACGAGCAGTACTTC.

The rearrangement uses TRBV7-9 and TRBJ1-2, with 8 bases identical to TRBD1. The germline V gene has CDR1 SEHNR and CDR2 FQNEAQ (reference sequence). The CDR3 covers 18 residues. The V and J ends lost 5 bases and 1 base, in that order; junction bases with no gene match: 15. CDR3: CASSLTTGGIDNNYGYTF. Written as DNA, the CDR3 is TGTGCCAGCAGCCTAACCACAGGGGGAATAGACAATAACTATGGCTACACCTTC.

This CDR3 reads CASKEETQYF. CDR3 in DNA: TGTGCCTCAAAGGAGGAGACCCAGTACTTC. The chain employs TRBV19 and TRBJ2-5; D gene uncertain. This CDR3 has 10 amino acids. Germline values: CDR1 LNHDA, CDR2 SQIVND (reference sequence). The V gene lost 11 bases and the J gene lost 5 bases, with 9 bases spanning the gap.

This clone was picked up a small number of times. V and J are TRBV2 and TRBJ2-1; 9 bases fit TRBD1. In germline, CDR1 is SNHLY, CDR2 FYNNEI. The CDR3 runs 17 residues. Losses at the gene ends were 0 bases for V and 5 bases for J; bases not matched to a gene: 8. The CDR3 DNA reads as TGTGCCAGCAGTGAAGCTCCCGGGACAGGGTCAGACAATGAGCAGTTCTTC. This sequence encodes CASSEAPGTGSDNEQFF.

This rearrangement joins TRBV20-1 to TRBJ2-1; possible D gene TRBD1, 7 bases. Germline lookup yields CDR1 DFQATT and CDR2 SNEGSKA (reference sequence). The CDR3 runs 12 residues. Trimming took off 6 bases at V and 6 bases at J, with 12 bases between the two ends. CDR3 coding DNA: TGCAGTGCGAGTCAGGGGGGCAATGAGCAGTTCTTC. Its translation is CSASQGGNEQFF.

This clone occurred once. The CDR3 sequence is CASRQDRNTEAFF. In DNA, the CDR3 is TGCGCCAGCAGACAGGACCGGAACACTGAAGCTTTCTTT. The chain uses TRBV5-1 and TRBJ1-1; D might be TRBD1 (5 bases). The CDR3 consists of 13 residues. Germline CDR1 reads SGHRS; CDR2 reads YFSETQ. V lost 5 bases and J lost 1, with 9 bases in between.

This chain joins TRBV10-3 and TRBJ2-7; 7 nucleotides align to TRBD2. CDR1 is ENHRY and CDR2 is SYGVKD in the germline V gene. Trimming removed 7 bases from V and 5 bases from J; junction bases left unmatched: 11. The CDR3 has 14 residues. CDR3 in DNA: TGTGCCATCACCCGATCCGGGACTAACCACGAGCAGTACTTC. Protein product: CAITRSGTNHEQYF.

This sequence joins TRBV2 and TRBJ2-1; weak D call: TRBD1 (5 bases). The CDR3 loop spans 15 amino acids. Germline CDR1 is SNHLY and CDR2 is FYNNEI. V dropped 5 bases and J dropped 3 bases, with 14 bases sitting between them. The CDR3 DNA reads as TGTGCCAGCAGTAGTCAGGGCTCTCTCTACAATGAGCAGTTCTTC. It yields the protein CASSSQGSLYNEQFF.

The rearrangement joins TRBV5-6 to TRBJ2-7; 7 positions match TRBD1. The CDR3 loop spans 16 amino acids. Trimming removed 2 bases from V and 7 bases from J; junction bases left unmatched: 15. Germline CDR1 reads SGHDT; CDR2 reads YYEEEE. The CDR3 protein is CASSFTGTDMRREQYF. CDR3 DNA sequence: TGTGCCAGCAGCTTCACCGGGACAGATATGAGGAGGGAGCAGTACTTC.

DNA for the CDR3: TGTGCCAGCAGCCGAGGCGACAGGGGGGGTTGTGAAAAACTGTTTTTT. Protein sequence: CASSRGDRGGCEKLFF. V and J are TRBV3-1 (or the pseudogene TRBV3-2) and TRBJ1-4; 9 nucleotides match TRBD1. V lost 4 bases to trimming and J lost 7 bases; unmatched junction nucleotides: 10. Germline loops: CDR1 LGHDT, CDR2 YNNKEL (reference sequence). This CDR3 spans 16 amino acids.